The 2 T cell receptor beta chains below were found in one sample sequenced in a study of molecular identifiers for immune sequencing clone quantification. TCRdb re-called the PCR reads through MiXCR, storing one row per CDR3 protein. The profile covers tens of thousands of distinct CDR3 sequences, with 15% to 20% appearing a single time and 6.5% to 9% taken by the ten largest. Source material: naive CD8+ T cells from blood, with Jurkat cell RNA spiked in. The subset here: FACS-sorted CD8+CD4-CCR7+CD45RA+ naive T cells. The source of these receptors is a human donor in good health. Some libraries in this study had Jurkat cell RNA spiked in.

This clonotype showed up many times. This rearrangement joins TRBV12-3 or TRBV12-4 to TRBJ2-6; 9 bases fit TRBD1. This CDR3 has 15 amino acids. V lost 6 bases to trimming and J lost 4 bases; unmatched junction nucleotides: 4. The CDR3 loop reads CASSWTGAGANVLTF. The CDR3 DNA is TGTGCCAGCAGCTGGACAGGGGCCGGGGCCAACGTCCTGACTTTC.

This clonotype has at least ten counts. CDR3 protein: CASSYDRAYEQYF. As DNA, the CDR3 is TGTGCCAGCAGTTACGACAGGGCCTACGAGCAGTACTTC. The V gene is TRBV6-6, the J gene TRBJ2-7; 7 bases fit TRBD1. The V gene's germline CDR1 is MNHNY and CDR2 SVGAGI (reference sequence). V lost 2 bases, J lost 2 bases, and 0 bases stayed unmatched. This CDR3 comprises 13 residues.